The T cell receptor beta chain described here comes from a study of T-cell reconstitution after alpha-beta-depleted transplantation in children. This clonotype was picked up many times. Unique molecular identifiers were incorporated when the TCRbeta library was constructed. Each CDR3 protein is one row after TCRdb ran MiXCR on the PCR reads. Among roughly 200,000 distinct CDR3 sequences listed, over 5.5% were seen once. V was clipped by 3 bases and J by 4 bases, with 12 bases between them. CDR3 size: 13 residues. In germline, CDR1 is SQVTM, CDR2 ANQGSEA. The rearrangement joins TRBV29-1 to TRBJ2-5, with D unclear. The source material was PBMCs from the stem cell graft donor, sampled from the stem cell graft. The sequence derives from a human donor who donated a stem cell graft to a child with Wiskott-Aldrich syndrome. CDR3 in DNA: TGCAGCGTTGATAGGTTGGATGGAGAGACCCAGTACTTC. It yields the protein CSVDRLDGETQYF. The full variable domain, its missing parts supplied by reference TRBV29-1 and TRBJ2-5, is SAVISQKPSRDICQRGTSLTIQCQVDSQVTMMFWYRQQPGQSLTLIATANQGSEATYESGFVIDKFPISRPNLTFSTLTVSNMSPEDSSIYLCSVDRLDGETQYFGPGTRLLVL.